These T cell receptor beta chains were read from a single sample in a study of cytomegalovirus exposure and HLA in healthy donors. Produced via immunoSEQ multiplex PCR; TCRdb's table is partial and in-frame only. In the table there are roughly 180,000 clones, about 73% of which are singletons. The sequenced sample consisted of PBMCs. These receptors were obtained from a woman aged 50 to 60 in good health and CMV-seropositive. Both conserved end residues are trimmed from each CDR3. Each record gives: V gene, CDR3 protein.

V: TRBV7-9
CDR3: ASSPPELNEKLF

V: TRBV12-5
CDR3: ASGLMAGGKGSPYEQY

V: TRBV27
CDR3: ASSSGLGAGELF

V: TRBV6-5
CDR3: ASKTVSHEQY

V: TRBV5-6
CDR3: ASSFRDRGSQPQH

V: TRBV30
CDR3: AWSVDLVLGYGYT

V: TRBV4-2
CDR3: ASSPSRGETQY

V: TRBV7-9
CDR3: ASSALAGANNEQF

V: TRBV6-1
CDR3: ASSETTGASGNTIY

V: TRBV11-2
CDR3: ASSSTRGAYEQY

V: TRBV18
CDR3: ASSQRFYEQY

V: TRBV6-6
CDR3: ASSDEGQGIDTQY

V: TRBV7-3
CDR3: ASSKIRGQGGTDTQY

V: TRBV5-1
CDR3: ASSLEGGHREQF

V: TRBV13
CDR3: ASSLPGEPGSRPLF

V: TRBV11-1
CDR3: ASSLTSGANVLT

V: TRBV6-5
CDR3: ASSQTGGMNTEAF

V: TRBV11-2
CDR3: ASSLLAGGRGNEQY

V: TRBV4-1
CDR3: ASSQDKGTGNTEAF

V: TRBV5-5
CDR3: ASTPMVGGVYEQY

V: TRBV5-1
CDR3: ASSLAGTSGGETQY

V: TRBV6-6
CDR3: ASSYRGNEKLF

V: TRBV7-2
CDR3: ASSLSGGGRNEQF

V: TRBV6-5
CDR3: ASRAAGRNYGYT

V: TRBV2
CDR3: ASITQGVKGYT

V: TRBV9
CDR3: ASSRTGDEQY

V: TRBV2
CDR3: ASSYPGQGNSPLH

V: TRBV10-3
CDR3: AISENGGSNYGYT

V: TRBV10-1
CDR3: ASSESGQGGTDTQY

V: TRBV13
CDR3: ASSLGLQETQY

V: TRBV10-3
CDR3: AISDLRQGADTQY

V: TRBV29-1
CDR3: SIRQGNTEAF

V: TRBV25-1
CDR3: ASSEPGQPETQY